The 25 T cell receptor beta chains presented below share a single source sample, sequenced in a study of blood T cell repertoires in COVID-19. Generated by immunoSEQ multiplex PCR, the TCRdb table keeps only in-frame clones and is missing some. The table lists about 140,000 clones, about 80% of them singletons. The sample comprised peripheral blood. The source is a human donor in a cohort sampled during active COVID-19.

This clone was observed a single time. The chain combines TRBV7-9 with TRBJ2-1; D is undetermined. Trimming removed 2 bases from V and 4 bases from J, with 6 bases in between. The CDR3 length is 13 residues. Germline CDR1 reads SEHNR; CDR2 reads FQNEAQ (reference sequence). CDR3 loop: CASSLIEYNEQFF. DNA of the CDR3: TGTGCCAGCAGCTTAATCGAGTACAATGAGCAGTTCTTC.

This sequence joins TRBV4-1 and TRBJ2-4; 10 nucleotides align to TRBD2. CDR3 length equals 16 residues. With V trimmed by 4 bases and J by 6 bases, 9 bases remained unmatched. The germline gives CDR1 MGHRA, CDR2 YSYEKL. Here the CDR3 DNA reads TGCGCCAGCAGCCCGATAGCGGGGGGCAGTGGAAACATTCAGTACTTC. Translating gives CASSPIAGGSGNIQYF.

This clone was recorded a few times. This sequence joins TRBV15 and TRBJ2-5; tentatively, D is TRBD1 (6 bases). V was cut by 2 bases and J by 1 base, with 14 bases left in between. CDR3 length: 16 residues. The germline CDR1 and CDR2 sequences are LNHNV and YYDKDF (reference sequence). CDR3 sequence: CATSRQPGQPQETQYF. Written as DNA, the CDR3 is TGTGCCACCAGCAGACAACCGGGACAACCCCAAGAGACCCAGTACTTC.

V is TRBV6-5 and J is TRBJ2-7; a possible D gene is TRBD2 (5 bases). The CDR3 has 13 residues. The germline V and J ends were trimmed by 7 bases and 1 base, with 11 bases remaining between them. From germline, CDR1 is MNHEY and CDR2 SVGAGI. The DNA for the CDR3 is TGTGCCAGCACCACGGGAACATCCTACGAGCAGTACTTC. Encoded protein: CASTTGTSYEQYF.

The gene calls are TRBV21-1 and TRBJ2-7; the DNA was not compared with TRBD1, the D call given in the table. TRBV21-1 is reported as a pseudogene. CDR3 size: 15 residues. CDR3 amino acids: CASSKALLQDYEQYF. CDR3 coding DNA: TGTGCCAGCAGCAAAGCGCTTCTACAGGACTACGAGCAGTACTTC.

The chain links TRBV14 to TRBJ1-1, with unresolved D. The germline CDR1 and CDR2 sequences are SGHDN and FVKESK. The CDR3 sequence is 13 residues long. The ends were cut back, 1 base at V and 8 bases at J, with 11 bases in the middle. The CDR3 spells CASSQGAVGEAFF. CDR3 DNA sequence: TGTGCCAGCAGCCAAGGGGCCGTCGGCGAAGCTTTCTTT.

V gene TRBV18 combines with J gene TRBJ1-4, with D perhaps TRBD1 (5 bases). This CDR3 has 15 residues. Germline V lookup: CDR1 KGHSH, CDR2 LQKENI. Trimming left V 0 bases short and J 8 bases short, with 13 bases between. In DNA form, the CDR3 reads TGTGCCAGCTCACCACCGGGGGGGATCCGGGAAAAACTGTTTTTT. This translates into CASSPPGGIREKLFF.

The gene calls are TRBV7-9 and TRBJ1-2; D unresolved. CDR1 is SEHNR and CDR2 is FQNEAQ in the germline V gene (reference sequence). The CDR3 consists of 14 residues. The V end was cut by 1 base, the J end by 4 bases, with 10 bases between. The CDR3 reads CASSLGGLPYGYTF. The CDR3 nucleotides read TGTGCCAGCAGCTTAGGTGGACTGCCCTATGGCTACACCTTC.

The table lists this clone with a few counts. V usage is TRBV19 and J usage is TRBJ1-4; D gene unclear. CDR1 and CDR2 (germline): LNHDA, SQIVND (reference sequence). CDR3 length equals 14 residues. V lost 5 bases, J lost 5 bases, and 12 bases lay in between. The CDR3 bases are TGTGCCAGTAGTCGAGGGTTACTGAATGAAAAACTGTTTTTT. This sequence encodes CASSRGLLNEKLFF. Full variable domain (remainder filled in from reference TRBV19 and TRBJ1-4): DGGITQSPKYLFRKEGQNVTLSCEQNLNHDAMYWYRQDPGQGLRLIYYSQIVNDFQKGDIAEGYSVSREKKESFPLTVTSAQKNPTAFYLCASSRGLLNEKLFFGSGTQLSVL.

The chain is built from TRBV3-1 (or the pseudogene TRBV3-2) and TRBJ1-5, with 9 nucleotides matching TRBD1. V gave up 4 bases and J gave up 15 bases; unmatched junction bases: 13. The germline V gene has CDR1 LGHDT and CDR2 YNNKEL (reference sequence). The CDR3 is made up of 14 amino acids. The CDR3 DNA reads TGTGCCAGCAGCCCCCACGGACAGGGGTTCAGATTGCATTTT. Translation: CASSPHGQGFRLHF.

The chain joins TRBV5-1 to TRBJ2-5; D perhaps matches TRBD2 (6 bases). The CDR3 extends over 15 amino acids. V was shortened by 4 bases and J by 1 base, with 14 bases between the two germline ends. Germline V lookup: CDR1 SGHRS, CDR2 YFSETQ. The CDR3 protein is CASSGGLFLQETQYF. The DNA of the CDR3 is TGCGCCAGCAGCGGGGGACTGTTTCTCCAAGAGACCCAGTACTTC.

V is TRBV2 and J is TRBJ1-6; 11 bases align to TRBD1. The CDR3 spans 19 residues. Per germline, CDR1 SNHLY and CDR2 FYNNEI. J lost 7 bases, V lost 2 bases, and 13 bases had no gene match. The CDR3 loop is CASSEYSGQGVARNSPLHF. The CDR3 DNA sequence: TGTGCCAGCAGTGAATATTCGGGACAGGGGGTAGCACGGAATTCACCCCTCCACTTT.

The chain joins TRBV5-1 to TRBJ1-2; D ambiguous. The CDR3 totals 14 residues. Looked up from germline, CDR1 is SGHRS and CDR2 is YFSETQ. V was pared by 4 bases and J by 0 bases, with 10 bases between. CDR3 nucleotides: TGCGCCAGCAGCCCCGCCCCAGCTAACTATGGCTACACCTTC. It encodes CASSPAPANYGYTF.

The chain employs TRBV16 and TRBJ1-5; D ambiguous. Trimming stripped 1 base from V and 6 bases from J, with 13 bases between. Germline values: CDR1 KGHSY, CDR2 FQNENV. The CDR3 runs to 15 residues. The CDR3 sequence is CASSQFREGIQPQHF. The CDR3 DNA is TGTGCCAGCAGCCAATTTCGGGAAGGGATTCAGCCCCAGCATTTT. Full variable domain (rest looked up from reference TRBV16 and TRBJ1-5): GEEVAQTPKHLVRGEGQKAKLYCAPIKGHSYVFWYQQVLKNEFKFLISFQNENVFDETGMPKERFSAKCLPNSPCSLEIQATKLEDSAVYFCASSQFREGIQPQHFGDGTRLSIL.

The rearrangement uses TRBV12-3 or TRBV12-4 and TRBJ2-1; D possibly corresponds to TRBD2 (6 bases). This CDR3 is 11 amino acids long. V lost 8 bases and J lost 8, with 10 bases in between. CDR3 DNA sequence: TGTGCCAGCCGGAAGCGGGATGAGCAGTTCTTC. Protein: CASRKRDEQFF.

The chain uses TRBV6-4 and TRBJ2-5, with 10 bases fitting TRBD2. CDR3 length: 13 residues. Losses at the gene ends were 3 bases for V and 9 bases for J; bases not matched to a gene: 4. CDR1 MRHNA and CDR2 SNTAGT come from the germline V gene. CDR3 coding DNA: TGTGCCAGCAGTGAAGATGGACTAGCGGCCCAGTACTTC. This sequence encodes CASSEDGLAAQYF.

The chain has TRBV5-6 and TRBJ1-4, with 9 bases lining up with TRBD1. V was clipped by 4 bases and J by 3 bases; unmatched bases: 1. The germline gives CDR1 SGHDT, CDR2 YYEEEE. The CDR3 totals 14 residues. Here the CDR3 reads CASSRDRANEKLFF. CDR3 bases: TGTGCCAGCAGCCGGGACAGGGCTAATGAAAAACTGTTTTTT.

Only one count was recorded for this clone. The chain uses TRBV25-1 and TRBJ2-3; possibly TRBD2 for D (6 bases). The CDR3 covers 14 residues. V was clipped by 5 bases and J by 9 bases, with 18 bases between them. Germline V gene sequence: CDR1 MGHDK, CDR2 SYGVNS. CDR3 protein: CASSWELRDSTQYF. Here the CDR3 DNA reads TGTGCCAGCAGTTGGGAACTCCGGGACTCCACGCAGTATTTT.

The rearrangement joins TRBV9 to TRBJ1-6; tentatively, D is TRBD1 (5 bases). The length of the CDR3 is 14 residues. The V end lost 2 bases, the J end lost 5 bases, and 8 bases lay between the germline ends. CDR1 is SGDLS and CDR2 is YYNGEE in the germline V gene. CDR3: CASSVGLDNSPLHF. CDR3 nucleotide sequence: TGTGCCAGCAGCGTGGGGCTGGATAATTCACCCCTCCACTTT.

The J gene is TRBJ2-2, the V gene TRBV5-1, with TRBD2 identical over 9 bases. After removal of 0 bases from V and 4 bases from J, the junction contained 1 base not matched to a gene. CDR3 length: 15 residues. Germline-derived CDR1 and CDR2 are SGHRS and YFSETQ. The CDR3 DNA sequence: TGCGCCAGCAGCTTGGTAGCGGGGGCCACCGGGGAGCTGTTTTTT. It is translated as CASSLVAGATGELFF.

This rearrangement joins TRBV12-3 or TRBV12-4 to TRBJ2-7; D possibly corresponds to TRBD1 (6 bases). Trimming stripped 1 base from V and 12 bases from J, with 16 bases between. The CDR3 has 13 residues. Here the CDR3 reads CASSLGVSGRGYF. The CDR3 DNA follows: TGTGCCAGCAGTTTAGGAGTGTCGGGCAGGGGGTACTTC.

V usage is TRBV6-5 and J usage is TRBJ2-1; 7 bases fit TRBD2. The CDR3 spans 15 residues. V lost 0 bases to trimming and J lost 5 bases; unmatched junction nucleotides: 4. From germline, CDR1 is MNHEY and CDR2 SVGAGI. CDR3 bases: TGTGCCAGCAGTTACTCGGGCGGGAGAAACAATGAGCAGTTCTTC. It encodes CASSYSGGRNNEQFF.

The rearrangement links TRBV5-4 to TRBJ2-1; possible D gene TRBD2, 6 bases. Deletions cut 2 bases from V and 9 bases from J, with 9 bases between. Germline-derived CDR1 and CDR2 are SGHNT and YYREEE (reference sequence). The CDR3 length is 12 residues. CDR3 sequence (DNA): TGTGCCAGCAGCTTCAAGGGAGGTGAGCAGTTCTTC. Its translation is CASSFKGGEQFF.

This clone was recorded once. This sequence joins TRBV29-1 and TRBJ2-1, with D maybe TRBD2 (6 bases). CDR3 length: 15 amino acids. The V and J ends lost 7 bases and 7 bases respectively, with 23 bases between them. CDR1 and CDR2 (germline): SQVTM, ANQGSEA. CDR3 bases: TGCAGCGAAATAGGCCCGGGTGGGGGGTTGAATGAGCAGTTCTTC. Its translation: CSEIGPGGGLNEQFF.

This chain links TRBV2 with TRBJ1-4; unclear D gene. This CDR3 has 16 amino acids. Trimming pared 6 bases from V and 3 bases from J, leaving 17 bases between. Germline V gene lookup returns CDR1 SNHLY and CDR2 FYNNEI. The CDR3: CASSGPEPAPNEKLFF. The DNA for the CDR3 is TGTGCCAGCAGCGGTCCGGAGCCCGCCCCTAATGAAAAACTGTTTTTT.